These 20 T cell receptor beta chains originate from one sample sequenced in a study of blood T cell repertoires in COVID-19. Generated by immunoSEQ multiplex PCR, the TCRdb table keeps only in-frame clones and is missing some. The repertoire holds approximately 390,000 clones, with roughly 86% as singletons. The sample consisted of PBMCs or T cells enriched from blood (not recorded which). These receptors were taken from a woman aged 40 to 49 with acute COVID-19.

This chain uses TRBV6-5 with TRBJ1-4; D is unclear. CDR3 length: 13 residues. V was clipped by 5 bases and J by 8 bases, with 12 bases between them. Germline V gene data show CDR1 as MNHEY and CDR2 as SVGAGI. CDR3 coding DNA: TGTGCCAGCAGTCTTGGACTAGCGGAAAAACTGTTTTTT. Translating gives CASSLGLAEKLFF.

The chain recombines TRBV7-8 with TRBJ1-1; D uncertain. The length of the CDR3 is 16 residues. Trimming removed 0 bases from V and 1 base from J, with 12 bases in between. Per the germline V gene, CDR1 is SGHVS and CDR2 is FQNEAQ. DNA for the CDR3: TGTGCCAGCAGCTTAGCAGGGAGGGTAGGGAACACTGAAGCTTTCTTT. As protein: CASSLAGRVGNTEAFF.

This rearrangement joins TRBV30 to TRBJ1-6, with D maybe TRBD1 (6 bases). Between the trimmed V and J ends, which lost 3 bases and 3 bases, there was a span of 9 bases. The CDR3 has 14 amino acids. Germline V CDR1 and CDR2: GTSNPN, SVGIG (reference sequence). The CDR3, as DNA: TGTGCCTGGAGCAGGACAGTCTATAATTCACCCCTCCACTTT. This encodes CAWSRTVYNSPLHF.

The chain couples TRBV5-4 to TRBJ1-6; 7 positions agree with TRBD1. The CDR3 is 15 residues long. With V trimmed by 5 bases and J by 7 bases, 9 bases remained unmatched. Germline V CDR1 and CDR2: SGHNT, YYREEE (reference sequence). The CDR3 region is CASSQPTGTNSPLHF. In DNA, the CDR3 is TGTGCCAGCAGTCAACCGACAGGGACCAATTCACCCCTCCACTTT.

The CDR3 coding sequence is TGTGCCAGCAGCCAAAGTACCGGGACAGGGGGCGGGGAGACCCAGTACTTC. Its protein product is CASSQSTGTGGGETQYF. This chain uses TRBV2 with TRBJ2-5; 12 positions agree with TRBD1. Per germline, CDR1 SNHLY and CDR2 FYNNEI. Trimming removed 6 bases from V and 5 bases from J; junction bases left unmatched: 13. The CDR3 totals 17 residues.

This chain uses TRBV5-5 with TRBJ1-5; D gene uncertain. The CDR3 covers 13 residues. Trimming took 1 base from V and 0 from J, leaving 2 bases between them. Per the germline V gene, CDR1 is SGHKS and CDR2 is YYEKEE (reference sequence). Here the CDR3 reads CASSLYSNQPQHF. The CDR3 DNA is TGTGCCAGCAGCTTGTATAGCAATCAGCCCCAGCATTTT.

V usage is TRBV27 and J usage is TRBJ1-1; 10 bases are a match to TRBD1. CDR3 size: 17 residues. V dropped 3 bases and J dropped 0; count of bases not matched to a gene: 7. Germline V gene lookup returns CDR1 MNHEY and CDR2 SMNVEV (reference sequence). DNA of the CDR3: TGTGCCAGCAGTTTGGGGCCGACAGGGGGCCTGAACACTGAAGCTTTCTTT. Translation gives CASSLGPTGGLNTEAFF.

This clone has only a few counts. This chain links TRBV7-9 with TRBJ1-4; 7 positions match TRBD1. Germline CDR1 SEHNR, CDR2 FQNEAQ (reference sequence). The CDR3 length is 11 residues. J gave up 14 bases and V 4 bases, and 4 bases lay outside the gene matches. The CDR3 DNA sequence: TGTGCCAGCAGCTCGGGACAGTATCTGTTTTTT. This sequence encodes CASSSGQYLFF.

The chain recombines TRBV29-1 with TRBJ1-2, with D tentatively TRBD1 (5 bases). With 6 bases removed from V and 8 bases from J, the gap between germline ends came to 16 bases. Germline-derived CDR1 and CDR2 are SQVTM and ANQGSEA. The CDR3 extends over 12 amino acids. For the CDR3, the DNA is TGCAGCGTCCCAAGTCAGGGCTACGGCTACACCTTC. Translation: CSVPSQGYGYTF.

A note on this clone: The same CDR3 can be traced to other DNA sequences in this sample. The chain has TRBV12-3 or TRBV12-4 and TRBJ1-1, with D perhaps matching TRBD1 (5 bases). V was shortened by 3 bases and J by 8 bases, with 13 bases between the two germline ends. The CDR3 consists of 13 residues. This CDR3 is CASSFGGGTEAFF. Written as DNA, the CDR3 is TGTGCCAGCAGTTTTGGGGGGGGGACCGAAGCTTTCTTT.

This clone was recorded once. The CDR3 protein is CSVESAGELFF. CDR3 nucleotide sequence: TGCAGCGTTGAGTCCGCCGGGGAGCTGTTTTTT. The rearrangement uses TRBV29-1 and TRBJ2-2, with D unresolved. The CDR3 has 11 amino acids. V was shortened by 3 bases and J by 6 bases, with 5 bases between the two germline ends. Germline CDR1 and CDR2: SQVTM and ANQGSEA.

The chain recombines TRBV30 with TRBJ1-6; 7 bases fit TRBD1. Germline CDR1 is GTSNPN and CDR2 is SVGIG (reference sequence). The V gene end was trimmed by 2 bases and the J gene end by 5 bases; junction bases not matched to a gene: 3. The CDR3 totals 14 residues. The CDR3 DNA sequence: TGTGCCTGGAGTTCGGGGACAGATAATTCACCCCTCCACTTT. Protein: CAWSSGTDNSPLHF.

The J gene is TRBJ1-2, the V gene TRBV5-1, with 10 bases matching TRBD1. The CDR3 spans 18 residues. With V trimmed by 3 bases and J by 8 bases, 19 bases remained unmatched. Germline CDR1 SGHRS, CDR2 YFSETQ. CDR3 coding DNA: TGCGCCAGCAGCTATGGAGCGGGCGACAGGGGGCTCTTAGTGGGCTACACCTTC. Translated: CASSYGAGDRGLLVGYTF.

The chain combines TRBV5-4 with TRBJ2-3, with a weak D call TRBD2 (5 bases). CDR3 length: 14 amino acids. The V gene lost 3 bases and the J gene lost 4 bases, with 12 bases spanning the gap. Looked up from germline, CDR1 is SGHNT and CDR2 is YYREEE (reference sequence). CDR3 nucleotides: TGTGCCAGCAGCTGGCGGACTTCATCAGATACGCAGTATTTT. Its translation is CASSWRTSSDTQYF.

V and J are TRBV5-1 and TRBJ2-1; TRBD1 matches 7 bases. Germline CDR1 reads SGHRS; CDR2 reads YFSETQ. Germline trimming cut 0 bases from V and 6 bases from J; bases unmatched to any gene: 3. CDR3 length equals 14 residues. The CDR3 nucleotides read TGCGCCAGCAGCTTGGACAGGGGAGCCAATGAGCAGTTCTTC. Its translation is CASSLDRGANEQFF. Full variable domain (missing parts from reference TRBV5-1 and TRBJ2-1): KAGVTQTPRYLIKTRGQQVTLSCSPISGHRSVSWYQQTPGQGLQFLFEYFSETQRNKGNFPGRFSGRQFSNSRSEMNVSTLELGDSALYLCASSLDRGANEQFFGPGTRLTVL.

This chain connects TRBV7-9 to TRBJ1-2, with D unresolved. The germline CDR1 and CDR2 sequences are SEHNR and FQNEAQ (reference sequence). V gave up 1 base and J gave up 14 bases, with 14 bases separating them. The CDR3 has 12 amino acids. CDR3 nucleotide sequence: TGTGCCAGCAGCTTAGGGCGAAGAGGTAGTACCTTC. Protein: CASSLGRRGSTF.

The rearrangement uses TRBV19 and TRBJ2-1, with 7 bases that match TRBD2. Germline V gene sequence: CDR1 LNHDA, CDR2 SQIVND (reference sequence). CDR3 size: 15 residues. With 4 bases clipped from V and 5 bases from J, the junction kept 8 bases outside the gene matches. The CDR3 region is CASSRSSGVHNEQFF. The CDR3 bases are TGTGCCAGTAGTAGATCTAGCGGAGTCCACAATGAGCAGTTCTTC.

This clone came up once. The chain recombines TRBV15 with TRBJ1-4, with D possibly being TRBD1 (5 bases). CDR3 length: 16 residues. V lost 3 bases, J lost 2 bases, and 13 bases lay in between. CDR1 LNHNV and CDR2 YYDKDF come from the germline V gene (reference sequence). The CDR3 spells CATSRNRLGTNEKLFF. The DNA of the CDR3 is TGTGCCACCAGCAGGAACAGGCTCGGGACTAATGAAAAACTGTTTTTT.

The chain joins TRBV7-9 to TRBJ1-3; no firm D call. V lost 1 base, J lost 4 bases, and 11 bases lay in between. Germline V gives CDR1 SEHNR, CDR2 FQNEAQ (reference sequence). The CDR3 contains 15 residues. CDR3 loop: CASSLEAGSGNTIYF. CDR3 bases: TGTGCCAGCAGCTTAGAGGCCGGGTCCGGAAACACCATATATTTT.

The V gene is TRBV5-1, the J gene TRBJ1-3; 7 bases fit TRBD1. J lost 7 bases, V lost 0 bases, and 10 bases had no gene match. CDR3 length: 16 residues. Germline-derived CDR1 and CDR2 are SGHRS and YFSETQ. The CDR3 region has the DNA TGCGCCAGCAGCTTGGCCGGTCCAGGGGGAAGGAACACCATATATTTT. This encodes CASSLAGPGGRNTIYF.